This T cell receptor beta chain was sequenced for a study of OX40 agonist ivuxolimab in advanced cancers. Turning to the study itself: Males comprised around 78% of the group, whose mean age was approximately 60 years (range roughly 20 to 85). Study outcomes and limitations: Clonal expansion from baseline to week 6 occurred in both CD4+ and CD8+ T cells. Averaged across samples, CD8+ T cells carried more expanded clones than CD4+ did.

A note on this clone: No antigen is known for it.

The CDR3 covers 15 residues. Germline V gives CDR1 MNHEY, CDR2 SVGAGI. V lost 7 bases and J lost 2, with 18 bases in between. Sequencing was performed with immunoSEQ multiplex PCR; in TCRdb, only in-frame clones are kept and a portion is missing. The sample carries under 50,000 clones, about 74% recorded once. This TCR was recovered from an adult with an advanced solid tumor such as melanoma, head and neck, liver or kidney cancer. The source was CD4+ or CD8+ T cells sorted from blood, collected in a trial of the OX40 agonist ivuxolimab. This chain joins TRBV6-5 and TRBJ2-7; weak D call: TRBD2 (5 bases). The CDR3 loop is CASKLGGRDTYEQYF. As DNA, the CDR3 is TGTGCCAGCAAGTTAGGCGGGCGCGATACCTACGAGCAGTACTTC.